This T cell receptor beta chain was found in a study of blood T cell repertoires in COVID-19. This clone was seen ten or more times. Methods used by the authors: Estimated nucleated cell counts came from reference gene primer amplification. Assay used: immunoSEQ multiplex PCR; TCRdb lists only in-frame clones, some missing. For V, J and clone size, that table is used; D and trimming come from the DNA. The sample carries 100,000 to 150,000 clones, over 60% recorded once. The CDR3 contains 13 residues. The V end was cut by 1 base, the J end by 4 bases, with 8 bases between. Sequencing was performed on peripheral blood. The sequence was obtained from a woman in her seventies with acute or convalescent COVID-19. This chain connects TRBV5-7 to TRBJ1-2; the D gene is possibly TRBD1 (5 bases). TRBV5-7 falls under the ORF class, with uncertain function. Here the CDR3 reads CASSLKGVYGYTF. CDR3 sequence (DNA): TGTGCCAGCAGCTTGAAAGGGGTCTATGGCTACACCTTC.